This TCR beta chain was captured in a study of Tregs in tolerant kidney transplant recipients. General study findings and limits: Changing PCR primers prevented nucleotide comparison between some patients' samples.

In the case of this clone: Its antigen is unknown.

J lost 2 bases, V lost 5 bases, and 6 bases had no gene match. The CDR3 length is 14 residues. Germline V gene lookup returns CDR1 SGHRS and CDR2 YFSETQ. The protocol was immunoSEQ multiplex PCR, while the TCRdb copy is restricted to in-frame clones and leaves out a portion. The repertoire includes 50,000 to 75,000 clones, 70% to 90% of them detected once, and under 2.5% sits in the top ten. The V gene is TRBV5-1, the J gene TRBJ2-7; TRBD1 agrees at 8 bases. The input for sequencing was Tregs from blood, taken before the transplant. The receptor was derived from a human donor who received a combined kidney and bone marrow transplant. CDR3: CASRMGQEAYEQYF. The CDR3 DNA follows: TGCGCCAGCAGAATGGGACAGGAGGCCTACGAGCAGTACTTC.